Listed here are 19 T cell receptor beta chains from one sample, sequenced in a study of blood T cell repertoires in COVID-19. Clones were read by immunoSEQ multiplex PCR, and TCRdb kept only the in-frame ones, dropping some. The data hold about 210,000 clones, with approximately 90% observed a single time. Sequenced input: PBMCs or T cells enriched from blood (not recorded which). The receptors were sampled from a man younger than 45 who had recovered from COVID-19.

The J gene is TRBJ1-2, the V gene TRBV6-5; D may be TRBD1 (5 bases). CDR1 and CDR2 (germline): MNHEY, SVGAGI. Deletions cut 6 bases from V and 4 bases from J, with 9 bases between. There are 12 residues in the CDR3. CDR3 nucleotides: TGTGCCAGCAGGACAGCCTTCTATGGCTACACCTTC. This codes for CASRTAFYGYTF.

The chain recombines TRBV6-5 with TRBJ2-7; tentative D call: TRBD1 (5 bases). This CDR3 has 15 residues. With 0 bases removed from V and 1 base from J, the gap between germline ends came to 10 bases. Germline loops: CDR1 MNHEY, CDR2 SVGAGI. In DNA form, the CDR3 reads TGTGCCAGCAGTTACTCGTTGGGGCAGTCCTACGAGCAGTACTTC. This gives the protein CASSYSLGQSYEQYF.

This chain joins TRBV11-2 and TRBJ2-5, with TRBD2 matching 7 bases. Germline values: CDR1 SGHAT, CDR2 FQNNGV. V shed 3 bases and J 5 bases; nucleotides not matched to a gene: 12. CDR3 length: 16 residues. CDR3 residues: CASSLTAAGPLETQYF. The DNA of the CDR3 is TGTGCCAGCAGCTTGACAGCAGCGGGGCCCCTGGAGACCCAGTACTTC.

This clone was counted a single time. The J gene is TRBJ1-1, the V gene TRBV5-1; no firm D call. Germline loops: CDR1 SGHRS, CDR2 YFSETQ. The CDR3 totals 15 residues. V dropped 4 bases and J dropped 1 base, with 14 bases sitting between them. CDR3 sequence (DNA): TGCGCCAGCAGCCTGGACCACCCGGGGAACACTGAAGCTTTCTTT. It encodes CASSLDHPGNTEAFF.

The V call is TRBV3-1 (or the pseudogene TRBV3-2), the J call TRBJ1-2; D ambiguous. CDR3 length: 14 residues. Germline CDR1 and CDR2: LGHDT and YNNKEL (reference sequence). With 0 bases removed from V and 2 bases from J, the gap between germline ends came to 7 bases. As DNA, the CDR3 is TGTGCCAGCAGCCAAGATTCCAGGAACTATGGCTACACCTTC. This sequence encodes CASSQDSRNYGYTF.

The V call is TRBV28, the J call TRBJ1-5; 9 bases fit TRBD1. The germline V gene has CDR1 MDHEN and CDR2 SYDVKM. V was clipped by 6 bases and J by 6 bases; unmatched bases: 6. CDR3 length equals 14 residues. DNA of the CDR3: TGTGCCAGCAGATTTAACAGGGGGCTTCAGCCCCAGCATTTT. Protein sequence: CASRFNRGLQPQHF. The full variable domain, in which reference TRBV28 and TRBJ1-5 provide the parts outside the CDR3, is DVKVTQSSRYLVKRTGEKVFLECVQDMDHENMFWYRQDPGLGLRLIYFSYDVKMKEKGDIPEGYSVSREKKERFSLILESASTNQTSMYLCASRFNRGLQPQHFGDGTRLSIL.

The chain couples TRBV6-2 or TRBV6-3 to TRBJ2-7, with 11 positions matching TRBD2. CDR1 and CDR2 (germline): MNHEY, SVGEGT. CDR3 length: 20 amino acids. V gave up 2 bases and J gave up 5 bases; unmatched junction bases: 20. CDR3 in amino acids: CASSYVFRGRLAGGFHEQYF. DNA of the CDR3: TGTGCCAGCAGTTACGTTTTTCGGGGAAGGCTAGCGGGAGGTTTCCACGAGCAGTACTTC.

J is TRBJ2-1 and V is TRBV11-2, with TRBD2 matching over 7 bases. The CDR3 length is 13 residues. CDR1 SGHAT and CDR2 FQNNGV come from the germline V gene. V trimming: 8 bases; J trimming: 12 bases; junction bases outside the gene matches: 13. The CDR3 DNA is TGTGCCAGCGCCCGGATTCGGTGGGGGGGGCAGTTCTTC. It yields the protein CASARIRWGGQFF.

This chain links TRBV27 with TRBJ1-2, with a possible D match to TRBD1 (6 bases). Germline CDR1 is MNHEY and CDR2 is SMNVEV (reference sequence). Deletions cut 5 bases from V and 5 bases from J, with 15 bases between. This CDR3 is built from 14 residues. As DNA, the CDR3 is TGTGCCAGCAGTCCACGTGGGGACACATATGGCTACACCTTC. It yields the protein CASSPRGDTYGYTF.

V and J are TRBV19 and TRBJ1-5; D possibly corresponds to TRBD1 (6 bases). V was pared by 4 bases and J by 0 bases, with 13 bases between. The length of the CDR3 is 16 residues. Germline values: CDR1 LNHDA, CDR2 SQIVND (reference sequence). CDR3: CASSTLQGSSNQPQHF. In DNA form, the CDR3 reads TGTGCCAGTAGTACCCTTCAGGGGTCTAGCAATCAGCCCCAGCATTTT.

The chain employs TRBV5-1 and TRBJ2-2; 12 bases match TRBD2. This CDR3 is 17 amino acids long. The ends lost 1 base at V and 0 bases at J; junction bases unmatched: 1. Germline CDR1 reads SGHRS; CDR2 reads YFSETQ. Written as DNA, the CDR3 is TGCGCCAGCAGCTTGACTAGCGGGGGGCCGAACACCGGGGAGCTGTTTTTT. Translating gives CASSLTSGGPNTGELFF.

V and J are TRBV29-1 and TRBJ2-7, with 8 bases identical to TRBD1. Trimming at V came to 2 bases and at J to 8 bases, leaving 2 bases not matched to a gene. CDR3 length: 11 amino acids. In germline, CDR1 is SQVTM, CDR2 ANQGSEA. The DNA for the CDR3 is TGCAGCGTTGAAAGGACAGGGAAGCAGTACTTC. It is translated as CSVERTGKQYF.

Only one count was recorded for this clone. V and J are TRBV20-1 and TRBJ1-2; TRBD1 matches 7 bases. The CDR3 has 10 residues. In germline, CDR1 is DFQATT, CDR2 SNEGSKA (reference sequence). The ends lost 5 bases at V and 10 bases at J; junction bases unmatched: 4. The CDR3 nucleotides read TGCAGTGCTGGGACAGAGGACTACACCTTC. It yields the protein CSAGTEDYTF.

CDR3: CASSFATRAYNEQFF. The CDR3 DNA is TGTGCCAGCAGCTTCGCCACCCGCGCGTACAATGAGCAGTTCTTC. The chain joins TRBV5-6 to TRBJ2-1; no reliable D call. The germline V gene has CDR1 SGHDT and CDR2 YYEEEE. The CDR3 has 15 amino acids. Deletions cut 2 bases from V and 4 bases from J, with 13 bases between.

Here the CDR3 reads CASSLLGQGTTYGYTF. The CDR3 region has the DNA TGTGCCAGCAGTTTACTGGGACAGGGCACGACCTATGGCTACACCTTC. The gene calls are TRBV2 and TRBJ1-2; 9 positions match TRBD1. The CDR3 covers 16 residues. The junction had 11 bases not matched to a gene; V was cut back by 5 bases and J by 4 bases. From germline, CDR1 is SNHLY and CDR2 FYNNEI.

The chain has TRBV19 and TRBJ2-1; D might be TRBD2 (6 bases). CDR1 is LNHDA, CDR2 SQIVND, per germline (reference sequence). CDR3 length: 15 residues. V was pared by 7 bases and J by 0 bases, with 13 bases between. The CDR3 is CASTTRDNSYNEQFF. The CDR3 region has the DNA TGTGCCAGTACTACGCGGGATAACTCCTACAATGAGCAGTTCTTC.

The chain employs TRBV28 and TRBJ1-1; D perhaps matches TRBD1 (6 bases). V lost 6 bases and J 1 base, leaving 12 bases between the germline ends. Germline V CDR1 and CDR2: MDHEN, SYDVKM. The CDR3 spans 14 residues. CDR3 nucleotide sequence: TGTGCCAGCAGATCCGGGGGGGCGAACACTGAAGCTTTCTTT. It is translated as CASRSGGANTEAFF.

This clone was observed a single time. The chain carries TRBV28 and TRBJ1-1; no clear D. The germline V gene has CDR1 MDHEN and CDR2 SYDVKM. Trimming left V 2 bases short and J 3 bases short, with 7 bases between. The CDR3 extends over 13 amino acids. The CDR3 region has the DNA TGTGCCAGCAGTTTACGCGGGTACACTGAAGCTTTCTTT. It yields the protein CASSLRGYTEAFF.

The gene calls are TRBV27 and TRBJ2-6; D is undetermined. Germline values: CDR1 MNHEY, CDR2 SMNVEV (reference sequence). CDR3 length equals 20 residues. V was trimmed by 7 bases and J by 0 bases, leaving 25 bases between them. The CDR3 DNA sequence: TGTGCCAGCAACAAGATAATAAATCAGGTATCCCCCTCTGGGGCCAACGTCCTGACTTTC. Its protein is CASNKIINQVSPSGANVLTF.